This T cell receptor beta chain derives from a study of cytomegalovirus exposure and HLA in healthy donors. Broader study findings: Three of the chains that were CMV-associated were confirmed in vitro to be specific for CMV antigens. In a later analysis, several top co-occurrence clusters appeared linked to parvovirus B19, influenza, CMV and Epstein-Barr virus.

The CDR3 runs 15 residues. Trimming pared 7 bases from V and 0 bases from J, leaving 10 bases between. The germline CDR1 and CDR2 sequences are SNHLY and FYNNEI. 13 Jbeta primers and 60 Vbeta primers were used for the PCR. This table comes from immunoSEQ multiplex PCR, and its TCRdb copy is limited to in-frame clones, with some not included. The sample lists 150,000 to 200,000 clones; about 81% were seen once. This clone was recorded once. Its antigen is undetermined. This chain uses TRBV2 with TRBJ1-6, with D perhaps matching TRBD1 (5 bases). This receptor was taken from a woman aged 25 to 39 in good health and CMV-seronegative. Sequenced sample: PBMCs. The CDR3 sequence: CASKKTDSYNSPLHF. CDR3 sequence (DNA): TGTGCCAGCAAAAAGACAGACTCCTATAATTCACCCCTCCACTTT.